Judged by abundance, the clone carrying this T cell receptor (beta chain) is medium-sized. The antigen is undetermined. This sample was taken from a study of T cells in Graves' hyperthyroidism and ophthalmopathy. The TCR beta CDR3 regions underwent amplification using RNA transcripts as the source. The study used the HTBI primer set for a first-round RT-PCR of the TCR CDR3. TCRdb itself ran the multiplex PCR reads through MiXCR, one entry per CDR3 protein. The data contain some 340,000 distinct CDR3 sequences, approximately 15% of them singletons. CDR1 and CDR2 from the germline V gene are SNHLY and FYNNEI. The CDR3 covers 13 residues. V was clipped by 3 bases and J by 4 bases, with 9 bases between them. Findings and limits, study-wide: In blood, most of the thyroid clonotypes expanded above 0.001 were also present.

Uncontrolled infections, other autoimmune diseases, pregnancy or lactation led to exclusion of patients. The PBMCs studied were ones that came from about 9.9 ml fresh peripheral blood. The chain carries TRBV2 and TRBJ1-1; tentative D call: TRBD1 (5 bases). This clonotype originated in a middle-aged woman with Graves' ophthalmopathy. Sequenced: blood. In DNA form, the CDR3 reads TGTGCCAGCAGTGATGGGGGGGTCACTGAAGCTTTCTTT. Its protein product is CASSDGGVTEAFF. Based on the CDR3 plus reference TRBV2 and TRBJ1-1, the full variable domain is EPEVTQTPSHQVTQMGQEVILRCVPISNHLYFYWYRQILGQKVEFLVSFYNNEISEKSEIFDDQFSVERPDGSNFTLKIRSTKLEDSAMYFCASSDGGVTEAFFGQGTRLTVV.